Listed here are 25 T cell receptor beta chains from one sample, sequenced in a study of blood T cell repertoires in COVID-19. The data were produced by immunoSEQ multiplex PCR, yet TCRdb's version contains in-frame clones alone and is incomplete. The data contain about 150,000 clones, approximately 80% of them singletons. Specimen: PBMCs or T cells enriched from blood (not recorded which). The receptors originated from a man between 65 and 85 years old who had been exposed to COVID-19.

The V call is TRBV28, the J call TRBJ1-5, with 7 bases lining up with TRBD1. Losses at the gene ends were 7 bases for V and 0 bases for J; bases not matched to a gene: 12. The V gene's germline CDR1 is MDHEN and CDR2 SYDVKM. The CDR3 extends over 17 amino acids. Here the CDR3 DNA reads TGTGCCAGCACCCTCCAGGGGGGAGGATATAGCAATCAGCCCCAGCATTTT. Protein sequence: CASTLQGGGYSNQPQHF.

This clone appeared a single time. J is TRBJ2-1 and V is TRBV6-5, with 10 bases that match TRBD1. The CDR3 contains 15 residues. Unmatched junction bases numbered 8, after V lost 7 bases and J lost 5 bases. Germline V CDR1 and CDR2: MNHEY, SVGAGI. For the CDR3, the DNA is TGTGCCAGCACTTTGAGGGACAGGGGCAACAATGAGCAGTTCTTC. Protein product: CASTLRDRGNNEQFF.

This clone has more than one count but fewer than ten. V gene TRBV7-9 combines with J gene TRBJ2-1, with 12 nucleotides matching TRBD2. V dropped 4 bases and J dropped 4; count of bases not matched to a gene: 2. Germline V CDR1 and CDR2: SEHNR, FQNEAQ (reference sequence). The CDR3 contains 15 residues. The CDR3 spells CASSSGLAGYNEQFF. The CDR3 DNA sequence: TGTGCCAGCAGCTCAGGACTAGCGGGGTACAATGAGCAGTTCTTC. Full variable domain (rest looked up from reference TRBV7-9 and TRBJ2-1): DTGVSQNPRHKITKRGQNVTFRCDPISEHNRLYWYRQTLGQGPEFLTYFQNEAQLEKSRLLSDRFSAERPKGSFSTLEIQRTEQGDSAMYLCASSSGLAGYNEQFFGPGTRLTVL.

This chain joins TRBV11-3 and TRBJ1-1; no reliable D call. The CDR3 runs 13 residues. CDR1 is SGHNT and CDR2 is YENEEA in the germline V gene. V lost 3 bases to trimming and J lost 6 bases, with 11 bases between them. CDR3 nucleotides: TGTGCCAGCAGCTTGAACAGCGGTCCTGAAGCTTTCTTT. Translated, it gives CASSLNSGPEAFF.

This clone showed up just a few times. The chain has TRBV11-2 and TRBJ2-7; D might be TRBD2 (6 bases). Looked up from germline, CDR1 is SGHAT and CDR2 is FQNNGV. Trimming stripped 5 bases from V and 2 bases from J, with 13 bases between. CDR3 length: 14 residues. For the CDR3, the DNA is TGTGCCAGCAGCCCGACGGGGGTTACCTACGAGCAGTACTTC. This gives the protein CASSPTGVTYEQYF.

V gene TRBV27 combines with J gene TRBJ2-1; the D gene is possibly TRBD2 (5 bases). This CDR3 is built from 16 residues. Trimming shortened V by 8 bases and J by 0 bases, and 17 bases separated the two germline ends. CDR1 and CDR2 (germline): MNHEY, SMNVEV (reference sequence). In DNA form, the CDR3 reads TGTGCCAGCGGGATGGACTCCACTCGCTCCTACAATGAGCAGTTCTTC. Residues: CASGMDSTRSYNEQFF.

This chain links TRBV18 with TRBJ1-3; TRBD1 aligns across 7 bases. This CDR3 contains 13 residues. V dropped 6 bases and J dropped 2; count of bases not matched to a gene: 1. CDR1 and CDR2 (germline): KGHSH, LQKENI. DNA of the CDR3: TGTGCCAGCTCCACAGGGGCTGGAAACACCATATATTTT. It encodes CASSTGAGNTIYF.

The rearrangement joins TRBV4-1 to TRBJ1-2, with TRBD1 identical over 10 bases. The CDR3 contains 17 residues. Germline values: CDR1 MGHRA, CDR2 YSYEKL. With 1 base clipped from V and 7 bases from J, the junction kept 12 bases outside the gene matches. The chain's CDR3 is CASSQAPGTGVSGGYTF. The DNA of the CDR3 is TGCGCCAGCAGCCAAGCCCCCGGGACAGGGGTGAGTGGTGGCTACACCTTC.

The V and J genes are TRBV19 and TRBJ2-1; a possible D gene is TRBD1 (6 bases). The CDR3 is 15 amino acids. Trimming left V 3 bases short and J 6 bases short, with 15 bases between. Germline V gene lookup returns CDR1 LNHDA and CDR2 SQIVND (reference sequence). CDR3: CASSMGALGANEQFF. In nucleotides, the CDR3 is TGTGCCAGTAGTATGGGCGCACTGGGGGCCAATGAGCAGTTCTTC.

CDR3 nucleotides: TGTGCCAGCAGCCTAGGACGGGATTACGAGCAGTACTTC. Translated, it gives CASSLGRDYEQYF. The rearrangement links TRBV3-1 (or the pseudogene TRBV3-2) to TRBJ2-7; possibly TRBD2 for D (5 bases). V was pared by 4 bases and J by 4 bases, with 11 bases between. Germline V gene data show CDR1 as LGHDT and CDR2 as YNNKEL (reference sequence). The CDR3 sequence is 13 residues long.

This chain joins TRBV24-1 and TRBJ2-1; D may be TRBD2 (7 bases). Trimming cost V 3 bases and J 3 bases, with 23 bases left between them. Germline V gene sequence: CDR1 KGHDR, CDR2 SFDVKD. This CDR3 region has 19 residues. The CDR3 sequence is CATSDAGVDQRGLYNEQFF. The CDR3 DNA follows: TGTGCCACCAGTGATGCAGGGGTCGATCAGCGGGGTCTCTACAATGAGCAGTTCTTC.

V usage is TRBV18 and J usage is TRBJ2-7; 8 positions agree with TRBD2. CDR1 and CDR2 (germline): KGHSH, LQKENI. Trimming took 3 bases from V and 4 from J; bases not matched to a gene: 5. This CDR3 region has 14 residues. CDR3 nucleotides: TGTGCCAGCTCACCTGCTAGCGGGTTGTACGAGCAGTACTTC. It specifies CASSPASGLYEQYF.

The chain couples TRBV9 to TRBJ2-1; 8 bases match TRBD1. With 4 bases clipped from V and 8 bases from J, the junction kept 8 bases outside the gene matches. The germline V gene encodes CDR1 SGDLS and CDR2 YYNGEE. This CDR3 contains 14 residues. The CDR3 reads CASSPRTGIDEQFF. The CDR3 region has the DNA TGTGCCAGCAGCCCAAGGACAGGGATCGATGAGCAGTTCTTC.

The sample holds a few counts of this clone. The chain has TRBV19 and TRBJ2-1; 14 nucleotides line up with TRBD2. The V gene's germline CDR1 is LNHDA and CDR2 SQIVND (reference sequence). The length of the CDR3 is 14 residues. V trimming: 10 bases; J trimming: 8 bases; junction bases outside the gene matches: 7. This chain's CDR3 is CATGTSGRGDEQFF. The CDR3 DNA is TGTGCCACCGGGACTAGCGGGAGAGGGGATGAGCAGTTCTTC.

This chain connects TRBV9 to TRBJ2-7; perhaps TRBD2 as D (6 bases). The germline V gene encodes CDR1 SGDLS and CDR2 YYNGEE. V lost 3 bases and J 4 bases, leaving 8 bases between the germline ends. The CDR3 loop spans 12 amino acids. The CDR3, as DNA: TGTGCCAGCAGCGGGGGACTTTACGAGCAGTACTTC. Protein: CASSGGLYEQYF. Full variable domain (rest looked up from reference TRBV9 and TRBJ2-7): DSGVTQTPKHLITATGQRVTLRCSPRSGDLSVYWYQQSLDQGLQFLIQYYNGEERAKGNILERFSAQQFPDLHSELNLSSLELGDSALYFCASSGGLYEQYFGPGTRLTVT.

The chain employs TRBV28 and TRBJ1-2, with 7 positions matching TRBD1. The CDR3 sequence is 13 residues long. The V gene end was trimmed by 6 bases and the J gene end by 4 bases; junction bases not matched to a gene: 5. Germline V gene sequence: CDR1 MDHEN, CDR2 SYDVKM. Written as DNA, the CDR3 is TGTGCCAGCAGGGATGGGACAGCCTATGGCTACACCTTC. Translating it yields CASRDGTAYGYTF.

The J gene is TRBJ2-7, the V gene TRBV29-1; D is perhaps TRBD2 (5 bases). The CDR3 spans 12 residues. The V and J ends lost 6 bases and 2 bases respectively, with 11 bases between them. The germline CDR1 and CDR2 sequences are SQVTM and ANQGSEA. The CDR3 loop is CSVLGVTYEQYF. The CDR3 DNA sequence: TGCAGCGTCCTCGGGGTAACCTACGAGCAGTACTTC.

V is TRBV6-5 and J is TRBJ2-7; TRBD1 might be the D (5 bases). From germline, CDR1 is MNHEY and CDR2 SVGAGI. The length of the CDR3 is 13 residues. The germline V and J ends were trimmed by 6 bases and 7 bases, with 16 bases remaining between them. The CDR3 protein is CASSSRVFGEQYF. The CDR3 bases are TGTGCCAGCAGCTCCAGGGTTTTTGGAGAGCAGTACTTC.

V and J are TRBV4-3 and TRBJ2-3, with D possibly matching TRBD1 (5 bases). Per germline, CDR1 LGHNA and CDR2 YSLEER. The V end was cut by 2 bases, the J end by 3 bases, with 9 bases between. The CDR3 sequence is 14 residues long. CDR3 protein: CASSQQGSTDTQYF. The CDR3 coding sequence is TGCGCCAGCAGCCAACAGGGTTCTACAGATACGCAGTATTTT.

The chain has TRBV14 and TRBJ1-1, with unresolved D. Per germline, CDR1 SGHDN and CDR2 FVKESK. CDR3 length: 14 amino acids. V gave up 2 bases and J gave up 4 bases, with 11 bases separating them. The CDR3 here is CASSQRAVSTEAFF. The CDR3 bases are TGTGCCAGCAGCCAAAGAGCTGTTAGCACTGAAGCTTTCTTT.

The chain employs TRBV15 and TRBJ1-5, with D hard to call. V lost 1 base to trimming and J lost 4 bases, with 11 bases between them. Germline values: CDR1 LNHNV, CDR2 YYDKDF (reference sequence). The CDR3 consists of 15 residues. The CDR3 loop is CATSRARGMNQPQHF. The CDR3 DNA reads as TGTGCCACCAGCAGAGCCCGAGGCATGAATCAGCCCCAGCATTTT.

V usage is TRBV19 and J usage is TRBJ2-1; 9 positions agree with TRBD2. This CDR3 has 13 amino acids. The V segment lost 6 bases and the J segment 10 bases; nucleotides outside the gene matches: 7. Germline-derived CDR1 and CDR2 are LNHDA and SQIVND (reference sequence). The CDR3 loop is CASRASGKWEQFF. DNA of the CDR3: TGTGCCAGTAGGGCTAGCGGGAAGTGGGAGCAGTTCTTC.

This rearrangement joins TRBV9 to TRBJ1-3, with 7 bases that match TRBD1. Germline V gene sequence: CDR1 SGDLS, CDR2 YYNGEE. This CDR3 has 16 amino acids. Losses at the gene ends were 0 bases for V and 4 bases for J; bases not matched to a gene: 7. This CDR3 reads CASSVGGGGPGNTIYF. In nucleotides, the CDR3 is TGTGCCAGCAGCGTAGGTGGAGGGGGCCCCGGAAACACCATATATTTT.

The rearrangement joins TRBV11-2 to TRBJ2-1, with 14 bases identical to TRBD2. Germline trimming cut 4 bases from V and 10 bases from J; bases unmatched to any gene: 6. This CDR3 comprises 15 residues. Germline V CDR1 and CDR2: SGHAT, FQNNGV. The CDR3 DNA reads TGTGCCAGCAGCTCCGGACTAGCGGGAGGTGTGGAGCAGTTCTTC. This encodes CASSSGLAGGVEQFF.

CDR3 coding DNA: TGTGCCAGCAGACTTAAGGGGGCGGATGGCTACACCTTC. This translates into CASRLKGADGYTF. The chain couples TRBV27 to TRBJ1-2; 7 nucleotides align to TRBD1. This CDR3 has 13 residues. V trimming: 6 bases; J trimming: 6 bases; junction bases outside the gene matches: 7. The V gene's germline CDR1 is MNHEY and CDR2 SMNVEV (reference sequence).